The rows below give T cell receptor beta chains drawn from one sample of a study of Ad26.COV2.S vaccination and SARS-CoV-2 variants. TCRdb's copy holds only in-frame clones and misses some; the assay was immunoSEQ multiplex PCR. The sample shows about 390,000 clones, around 92% of them seen only once. The sequencing here drew on peripheral blood, taken in a trial of Ad26.COV2.S vaccine versus placebo. The origin of the receptors is a person aged 18-65 years who received the Ad26.COV2.S COVID-19 vaccine or a placebo. CDR3s include the opening cysteine and the closing phenylalanine or tryptophan. D genes are given only for firm matches. Clone size, where shown, is once, few, many, or a class for clones that have expanded.

D: .
V: TRBV16
size: .
J: TRBJ1-5
CDR3: CASSYMLSFSSNQPQHF
DNA: TGTGCCAGCAGCTACATGCTTTCGTTTAGCAGCAATCAGCCCCAGCATTTT

D: TRBD1
V: TRBV4-3
size: .
J: TRBJ1-2
CDR3: CASSQGRDRALAYGYTF
DNA: TGCGCCAGCAGCCAAGGCAGAGACAGGGCGTTGGCCTATGGCTACACCTTC

D: TRBD2
V: TRBV2
size: .
J: TRBJ2-7
CDR3: CASSGLAAYEQYF
DNA: TGTGCCAGCAGTGGACTAGCTGCCTACGAGCAGTACTTC

D: TRBD1
V: TRBV28
size: .
J: TRBJ1-2
CDR3: CASSPPLGQGVYGYTF
DNA: TGTGCCAGCAGCCCTCCTTTAGGACAGGGGGTGTATGGCTACACCTTC

D: TRBD1
V: TRBV29-1
size: .
J: TRBJ2-2
CDR3: CSVERRDRAGGTGELFF
DNA: TGCAGCGTTGAACGCCGGGACAGGGCAGGAGGTACCGGGGAGCTGTTTTTT

D: .
V: TRBV30
size: .
J: TRBJ2-7
CDR3: CAWTSGAEQYF
DNA: TGTGCCTGGACTTCAGGGGCCGAGCAGTACTTC

D: TRBD2
V: TRBV7-6
size: .
J: TRBJ2-3
CDR3: CASSSQRGGSTDTQYF
DNA: TGTGCCAGCAGCTCCCAGCGGGGGGGTAGCACAGATACGCAGTATTTT

D: .
V: TRBV28
size: .
J: TRBJ1-2
CDR3: CASRLLESGYTF
DNA: TGTGCCAGCAGACTTTTGGAGAGTGGCTACACCTTC

D: TRBD2
V: TRBV18
size: .
J: TRBJ2-5
CDR3: CASSPPGTSMETQYF
DNA: TGTGCCAGCTCACCACCCGGGACTAGCATGGAGACCCAGTACTTC

D: .
V: TRBV27
size: .
J: TRBJ1-2
CDR3: CASSLSRRLGIWGYTF
DNA: TGTGCCAGCAGTTTAAGTCGGAGATTGGGGATATGGGGCTACACCTTC

D: .
V: TRBV3-1/TRBV3-2
size: .
J: TRBJ2-3
CDR3: CASSPGTDTQYF
DNA: TGTGCCAGCAGCCCCGGAACAGATACGCAGTATTTT

D: .
V: TRBV12-5
size: .
J: TRBJ1-1
CDR3: CASAGQGYTEAFF
DNA: TGTGCTAGTGCGGGGCAGGGCTACACTGAAGCTTTCTTT

D: .
V: TRBV19
size: .
J: TRBJ2-7
CDR3: CASSTWDGSYEQYF
DNA: TGTGCCAGTAGTACCTGGGACGGTTCCTACGAGCAGTACTTC

D: TRBD1
V: TRBV7-6
size: .
J: TRBJ2-7
CDR3: CASSGDRDPTEQYF
DNA: TGTGCCAGCAGCGGGGACAGGGACCCCACCGAGCAGTACTTC

D: .
V: TRBV28
size: once
J: TRBJ2-6
CDR3: CASSPILTGRSYHHSGANVLTF
DNA: TGTGCCAGCAGCCCGATATTAACCGGAAGATCATACCACCACTCTGGGGCCAACGTCCTGACTTTC